This T cell receptor beta chain was observed in a study of OX40 agonist ivuxolimab in advanced cancers. Study information: Of mixed ages from roughly 23 to 80 and averaging approximately 60 years, the group was more than 65% male. Allowance was made for prior anti-PD-1, anti-PD-L1 or anti-CTLA-4 therapy, and about 40% had some.

Profiling relied on immunoSEQ multiplex PCR, and the TCRdb table lists in-frame clones only, not all of them. This sample has over 50,000 clones, with around 82% found just once. CDR1 and CDR2 from the germline V gene are SGDLS and YYNGEE. This CDR3 has 17 amino acids. J was trimmed by 5 bases and V by 1 base; bases with no gene match: 7. The sequence was obtained from an adult with an advanced solid tumor such as melanoma, head and neck, liver or kidney cancer. This material consisted of CD4+ or CD8+ T cells sorted from blood, taken in a trial of the OX40 agonist ivuxolimab. The chain is built from TRBV9 and TRBJ2-5; the match to TRBD2 covers 14 bases. The chain's CDR3 is CASSVSGLAGAGETQYF. The CDR3 nucleotides read TGTGCCAGCAGCGTATCGGGACTAGCGGGAGCGGGGGAGACCCAGTACTTC.